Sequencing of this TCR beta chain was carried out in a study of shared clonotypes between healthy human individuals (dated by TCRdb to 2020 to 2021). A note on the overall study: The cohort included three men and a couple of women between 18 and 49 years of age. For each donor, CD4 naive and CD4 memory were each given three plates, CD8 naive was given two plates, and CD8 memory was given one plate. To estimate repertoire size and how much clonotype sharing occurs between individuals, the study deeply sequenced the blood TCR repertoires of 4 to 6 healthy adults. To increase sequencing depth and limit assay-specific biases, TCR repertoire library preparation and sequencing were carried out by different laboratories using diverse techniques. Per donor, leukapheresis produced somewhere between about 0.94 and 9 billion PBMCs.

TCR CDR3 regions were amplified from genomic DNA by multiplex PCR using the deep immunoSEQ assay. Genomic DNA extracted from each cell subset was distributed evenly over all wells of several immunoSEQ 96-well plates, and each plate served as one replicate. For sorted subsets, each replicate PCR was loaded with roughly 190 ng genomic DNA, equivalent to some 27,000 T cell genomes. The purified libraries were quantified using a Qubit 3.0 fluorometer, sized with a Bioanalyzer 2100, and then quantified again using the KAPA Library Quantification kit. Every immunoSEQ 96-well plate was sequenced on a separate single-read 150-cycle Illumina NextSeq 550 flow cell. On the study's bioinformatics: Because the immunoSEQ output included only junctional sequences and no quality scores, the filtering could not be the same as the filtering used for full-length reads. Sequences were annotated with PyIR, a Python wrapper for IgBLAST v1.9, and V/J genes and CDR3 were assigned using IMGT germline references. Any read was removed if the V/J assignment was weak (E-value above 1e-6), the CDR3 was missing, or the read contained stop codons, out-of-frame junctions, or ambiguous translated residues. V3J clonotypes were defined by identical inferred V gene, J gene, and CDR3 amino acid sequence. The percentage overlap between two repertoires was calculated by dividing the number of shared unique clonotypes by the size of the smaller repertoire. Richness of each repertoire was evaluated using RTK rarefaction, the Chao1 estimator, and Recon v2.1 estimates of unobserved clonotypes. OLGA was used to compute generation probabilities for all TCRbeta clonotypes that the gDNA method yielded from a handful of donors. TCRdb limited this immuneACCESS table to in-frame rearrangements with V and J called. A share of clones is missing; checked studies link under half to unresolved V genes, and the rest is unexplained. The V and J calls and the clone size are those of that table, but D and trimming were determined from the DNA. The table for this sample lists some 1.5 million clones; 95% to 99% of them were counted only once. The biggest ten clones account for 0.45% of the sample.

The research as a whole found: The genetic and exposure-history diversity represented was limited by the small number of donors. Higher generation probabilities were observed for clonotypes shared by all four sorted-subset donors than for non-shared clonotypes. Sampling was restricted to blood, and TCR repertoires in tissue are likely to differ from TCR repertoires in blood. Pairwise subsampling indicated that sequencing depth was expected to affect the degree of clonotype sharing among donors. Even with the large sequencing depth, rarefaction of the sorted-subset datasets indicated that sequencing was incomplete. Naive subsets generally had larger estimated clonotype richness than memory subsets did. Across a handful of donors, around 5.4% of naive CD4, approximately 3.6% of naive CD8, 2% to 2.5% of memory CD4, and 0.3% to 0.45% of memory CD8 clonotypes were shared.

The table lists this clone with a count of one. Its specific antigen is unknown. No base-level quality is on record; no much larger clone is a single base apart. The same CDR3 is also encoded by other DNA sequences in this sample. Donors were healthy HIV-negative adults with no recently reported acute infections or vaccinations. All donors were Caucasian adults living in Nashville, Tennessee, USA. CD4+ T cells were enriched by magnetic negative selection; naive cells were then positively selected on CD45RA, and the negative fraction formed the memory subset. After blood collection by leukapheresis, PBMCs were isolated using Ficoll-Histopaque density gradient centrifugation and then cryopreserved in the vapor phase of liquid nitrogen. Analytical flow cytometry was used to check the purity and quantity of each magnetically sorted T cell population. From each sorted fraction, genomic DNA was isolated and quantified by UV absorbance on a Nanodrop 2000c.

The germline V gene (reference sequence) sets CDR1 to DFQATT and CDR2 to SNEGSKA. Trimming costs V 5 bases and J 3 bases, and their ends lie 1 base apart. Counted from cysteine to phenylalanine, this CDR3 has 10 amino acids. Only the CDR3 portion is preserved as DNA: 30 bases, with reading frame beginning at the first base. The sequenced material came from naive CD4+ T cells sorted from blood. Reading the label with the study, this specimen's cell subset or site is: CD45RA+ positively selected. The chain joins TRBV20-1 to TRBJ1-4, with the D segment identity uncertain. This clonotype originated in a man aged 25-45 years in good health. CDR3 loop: CSASNEKLFF. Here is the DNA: TGCAGTGCTTCTAATGAAAAACTGTTTTTT.